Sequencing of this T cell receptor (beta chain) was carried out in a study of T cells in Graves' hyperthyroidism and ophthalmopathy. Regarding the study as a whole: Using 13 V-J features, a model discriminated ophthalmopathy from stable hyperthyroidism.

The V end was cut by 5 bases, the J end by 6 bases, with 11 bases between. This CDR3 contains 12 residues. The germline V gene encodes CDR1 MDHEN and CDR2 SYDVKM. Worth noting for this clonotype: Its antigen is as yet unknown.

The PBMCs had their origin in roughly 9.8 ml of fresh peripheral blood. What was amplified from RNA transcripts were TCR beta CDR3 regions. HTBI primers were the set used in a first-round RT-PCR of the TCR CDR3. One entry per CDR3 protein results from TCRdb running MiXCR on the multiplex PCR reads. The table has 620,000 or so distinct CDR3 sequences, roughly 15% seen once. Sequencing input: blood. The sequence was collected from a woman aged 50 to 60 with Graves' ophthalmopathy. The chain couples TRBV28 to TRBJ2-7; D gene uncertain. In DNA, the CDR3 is TGTGCCAGCAGTCGTCTAATCGCCGAGCAGTACTTC. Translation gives CASSRLIAEQYF. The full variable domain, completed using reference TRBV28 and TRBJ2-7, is DVKVTQSSRYLVKRTGEKVFLECVQDMDHENMFWYRQDPGLGLRLIYFSYDVKMKEKGDIPEGYSVSREKKERFSLILESASTNQTSMYLCASSRLIAEQYFGPGTRLTVT.